Sequencing of this TCR beta chain was carried out in a study of shared clonotypes between healthy human individuals. TCRdb's copy holds only in-frame clones and misses some; the assay was immunoSEQ multiplex PCR. The sample carries roughly 1,600,000 clones, roughly 98.5% recorded once. V lost 7 bases and J 3 bases, leaving 15 bases between the germline ends. Germline V CDR1 and CDR2: LNHDA, SQIVND (reference sequence). The CDR3 length is 14 residues. Donors comprised healthy HIV-negative adults lacking recent acute infections or vaccinations. All donors were Caucasian adults living in Nashville, Tennessee. Splitting the CD4+ cells yielded a CD45RA+ naive subset and a CD45RA-negative memory subset.

The genes are TRBV19 and TRBJ1-1, with unresolved D. This receptor was taken from a man under 40 in good health. Sequences were obtained from naive CD4+ T cells sorted from blood. As for subset: CD45RA+ positively selected. The DNA of the CDR3 is TGTGCCAGTACCCGGCGTAGGGAGCACACTGAAGCTTTCTTT. This sequence encodes CASTRRREHTEAFF.